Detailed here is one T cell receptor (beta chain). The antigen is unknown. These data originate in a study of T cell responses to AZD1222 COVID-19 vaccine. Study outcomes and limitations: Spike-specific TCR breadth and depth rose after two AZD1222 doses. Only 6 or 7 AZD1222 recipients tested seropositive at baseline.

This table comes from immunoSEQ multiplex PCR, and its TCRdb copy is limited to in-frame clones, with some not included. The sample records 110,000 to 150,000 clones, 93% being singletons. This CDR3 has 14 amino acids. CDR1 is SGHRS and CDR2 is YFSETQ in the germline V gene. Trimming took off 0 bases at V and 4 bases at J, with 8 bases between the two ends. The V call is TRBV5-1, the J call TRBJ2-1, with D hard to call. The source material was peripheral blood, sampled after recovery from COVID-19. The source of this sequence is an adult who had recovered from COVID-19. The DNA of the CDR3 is TGCGCCAGCAGCTTGGCGAACGGGTACAATGAGCAGTTCTTC. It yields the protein CASSLANGYNEQFF.